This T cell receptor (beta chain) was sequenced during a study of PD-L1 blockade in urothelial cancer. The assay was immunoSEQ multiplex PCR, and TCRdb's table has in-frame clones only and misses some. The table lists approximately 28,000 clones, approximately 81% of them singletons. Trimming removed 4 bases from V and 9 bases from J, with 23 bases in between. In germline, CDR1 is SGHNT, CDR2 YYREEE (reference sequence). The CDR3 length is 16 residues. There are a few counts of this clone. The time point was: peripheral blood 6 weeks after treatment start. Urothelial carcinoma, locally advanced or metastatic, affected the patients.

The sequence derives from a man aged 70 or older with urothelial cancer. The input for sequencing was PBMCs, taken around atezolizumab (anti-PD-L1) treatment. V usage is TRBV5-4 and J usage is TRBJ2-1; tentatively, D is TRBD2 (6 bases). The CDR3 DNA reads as TGTGCCAGCAGCGCTTCTAGGTTGTGGGGGGAAGGTGAGCAGTTCTTC. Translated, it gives CASSASRLWGEGEQFF.